This TCR beta chain emerged from a study of T-cell reconstitution after alpha-beta-depleted transplantation in children (dated by TCRdb to about 2016). About the study as a whole: Using TCR repertoire profiling, the study quantitatively followed how T-cell immune reconstitution unfolded in children after TCRalphabeta/CD19-depleted allogeneic hematopoietic cell transplantation.

V drops 6 bases and J drops 7 bases, leaving 13 bases in between. The CDR3 runs 12 residues from the cysteine to the phenylalanine. The entry retains the CDR3 DNA only, 36 bases that are in frame from base 1. CDR1 is given as SQVTM and CDR2 as ANQGSEA, both from the germline V gene. In its sample, this clonotype was seen many times. The antigen it recognizes is unknown. The sample holds no much larger clone one base away, and base qualities are not on file. The time point label, read with the paper, signifies: day 60 (about 2 months) after transplantation. The meaning of the sample's treatment or condition label: allogeneic hematopoietic cell transplantation with graft depleted of TCRalphabeta T cells and CD19 B cells. TCRalphabeta/CD19-depleted allogeneic hematopoietic cell grafts were given to the transplant recipients, all of whom were children. Summary of the overall study and its limitations: About two months after transplant, the apparently early recovery of alphabetaT-cell counts reportedly depended on just several hundred clones that had expanded rapidly and came from non-depleted graft cells. Hyperexpanded clone frequencies declined over subsequent months; after one year, T-cell counts and TCRbeta diversity were mostly attributed to newly produced T cells. In some patients, the high TCRbeta diversity seen at day 60 was put down to recipient T cells and intrathymic progenitors that had survived conditioning.

The library was built by means of PCR. The sample was run on an Illumina HiSeq 2500. TCR library preparation used molecular barcoding, with unique molecular identifiers applied to normalize quantification of the TCRbeta repertoire. TCRdb's own reprocessing of the public reads used fastp at Q25 and MiXCR and kept productive beta chains. Duplicate CDR3 protein sequences are folded into a single record with the most common DNA and genes. The table for this sample lists under 25,000 distinct CDR3 sequences; 10% to 15% of them were counted only once. Of the sample, approximately 40% is held by the ten largest clones.

This TCR was recovered from a female patient aged 2-10 years who had a stem cell transplant for congenital amegakaryocytic thrombocytopenia, so the T cells may come from the graft donor. The rearranged segments are TRBV29-1 and TRBJ1-5; there is no confident call for the D gene. Here the sequenced sample was PBMCs, mostly from graft donor cells, taken 60 days after TCRalphabeta/CD19-depleted stem cell transplant. The DNA sequence is as follows: TGCAGCGTATCCGGGCAAGGACAGCCCCAGCATTTT. Its coded protein is CSVSGQGQPQHF.